These T cell receptor beta chains were read from a single sample in a study of OX40 agonist ivuxolimab in advanced cancers. TCRdb keeps only in-frame clones here, not all; method: immunoSEQ multiplex PCR. The sample consists of more than 2,000 clones, approximately 83% of them appearing once. Here the sequenced sample was CD4+ or CD8+ T cells sorted from blood, taken in a trial of the OX40 agonist ivuxolimab. The source of these receptors is an adult with an advanced solid tumor such as melanoma, head and neck, liver or kidney cancer. Each CDR3 is given with its conserved first and last residue. D genes are given only for firm matches. Rows may omit the clone size; those that give it use once, few, many or a size class.

v_gene,j_gene,abundance,d_gene,CDR3aa,CDR3nt
TRBV5-1,TRBJ2-1,NA,NA,CASSWGGWADEQFF,TGCGCCAGCAGCTGGGGCGGCTGGGCGGATGAGCAGTTCTTC
TRBV6-5,TRBJ1-2,NA,NA,CASSYSVRGDSYGYTF,TGTGCCAGCAGTTACTCGGTCAGGGGCGATAGCTATGGCTACACCTTC
TRBV9,TRBJ2-5,NA,TRBD2,CASSATSGYQETQYF,TGTGCCAGCAGCGCTACTAGCGGTTACCAAGAGACCCAGTACTTC
TRBV6-6,TRBJ2-5,NA,NA,CASSYGLAETQYF,TGTGCCAGCAGTTATGGCCTCGCAGAGACCCAGTACTTC
TRBV6-4,TRBJ2-1,NA,TRBD2,CASSDSPGGGYNEQFF,TGTGCCAGCAGTGACTCCCCGGGAGGGGGCTACAATGAGCAGTTCTTC
TRBV5-1,TRBJ2-5,NA,NA,CAIPTGRPHLETQYF,TGCGCCATCCCTACAGGCCGTCCTCACTTAGAGACCCAGTACTTC
TRBV9,TRBJ2-1,NA,NA,CASSVTDWPYNEQFF,TGTGCCAGCAGCGTTACGGACTGGCCCTACAATGAGCAGTTCTTC
TRBV2,TRBJ1-3,NA,NA,CASSERGFSGNTTYF,TGTGCCAGCAGTGAACGGGGGTTCTCTGGAAACACCACATATTTT
TRBV2,TRBJ2-3,NA,TRBD2,CASSTTRLAEKDTQYF,TGTGCCAGCAGTACAACACGACTAGCTGAGAAAGATACGCAGTATTTT
TRBV7-9,TRBJ1-3,NA,TRBD1,CASSSPGTGRNTIYF,TGTGCCAGCAGCTCACCAGGGACAGGCAGGAACACCATATATTTT
TRBV2,TRBJ1-1,once,NA,CASRGTEAFF,TGTGCCAGCAGGGGGACTGAAGCTTTCTTT
TRBV2,TRBJ2-1,few,NA,CASTGFDNEQFF,TGTGCCAGCACCGGGTTTGACAATGAGCAGTTCTTC
TRBV27,TRBJ1-1,NA,NA,CASLRGFEAFF,TGTGCCAGCCTACGAGGGTTTGAAGCTTTCTTT
TRBV5-1,TRBJ2-3,NA,TRBD2,CASSLELAGTQYF,TGCGCCAGCAGCTTGGAGTTAGCGGGGACGCAGTATTTT
TRBV27,TRBJ2-1,NA,TRBD2,CASSPGTSGHNEQFF,TGTGCCAGCAGTCCCGGGACTAGCGGCCACAATGAGCAGTTCTTC
TRBV2,TRBJ2-1,NA,NA,CARSEGHSEQFF,TGTGCCAGGTCGGAAGGGCATTCTGAGCAGTTCTTC
TRBV9,TRBJ2-6,NA,NA,CASSEPGPPSSGANVLTF,TGTGCCAGCAGCGAACCGGGACCTCCGTCTTCTGGGGCCAACGTCCTGACTTTC